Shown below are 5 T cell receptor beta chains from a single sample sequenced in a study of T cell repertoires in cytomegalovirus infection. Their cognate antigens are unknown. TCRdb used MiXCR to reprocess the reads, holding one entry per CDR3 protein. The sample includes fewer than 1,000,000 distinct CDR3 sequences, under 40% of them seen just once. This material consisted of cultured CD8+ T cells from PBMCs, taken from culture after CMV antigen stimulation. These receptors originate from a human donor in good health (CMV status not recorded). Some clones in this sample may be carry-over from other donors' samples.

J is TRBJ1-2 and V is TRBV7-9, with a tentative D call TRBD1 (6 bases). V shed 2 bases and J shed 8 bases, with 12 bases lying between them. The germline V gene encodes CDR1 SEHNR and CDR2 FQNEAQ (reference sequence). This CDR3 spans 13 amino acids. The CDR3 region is CASSLIQGGGYTF. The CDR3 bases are TGTGCCAGCAGCTTAATACAGGGTGGAGGCTACACCTTC. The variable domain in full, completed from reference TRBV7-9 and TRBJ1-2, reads DTGVSQNPRHKITKRGQNVTFRCDPISEHNRLYWYRQTLGQGPEFLTYFQNEAQLEKSRLLSDRFSAERPKGSFSTLEIQRTEQGDSAMYLCASSLIQGGGYTFGSGTRLTVV.

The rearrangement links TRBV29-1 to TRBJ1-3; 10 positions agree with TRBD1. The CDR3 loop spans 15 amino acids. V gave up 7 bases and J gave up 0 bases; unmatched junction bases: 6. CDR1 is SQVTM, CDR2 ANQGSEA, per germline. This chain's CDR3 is CSDPGQGLSGNTIYF. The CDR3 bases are TGCAGCGACCCGGGACAGGGGCTCTCTGGAAACACCATATATTTT. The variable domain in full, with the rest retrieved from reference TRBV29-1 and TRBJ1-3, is SAVISQKPSRDICQRGTSLTIQCQVDSQVTMMFWYRQQPGQSLTLIATANQGSEATYESGFVIDKFPISRPNLTFSTLTVSNMSPEDSSIYLCSDPGQGLSGNTIYFGEGSWLTVV.

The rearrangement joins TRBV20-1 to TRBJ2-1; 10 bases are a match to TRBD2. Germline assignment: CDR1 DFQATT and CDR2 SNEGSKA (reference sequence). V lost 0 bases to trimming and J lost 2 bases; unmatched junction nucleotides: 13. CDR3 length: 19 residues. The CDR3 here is CSARDLASGGILPYNEQFF. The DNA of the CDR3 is TGCAGTGCTAGAGATCTCGCTAGCGGGGGTATCTTACCCTACAATGAGCAGTTCTTC.

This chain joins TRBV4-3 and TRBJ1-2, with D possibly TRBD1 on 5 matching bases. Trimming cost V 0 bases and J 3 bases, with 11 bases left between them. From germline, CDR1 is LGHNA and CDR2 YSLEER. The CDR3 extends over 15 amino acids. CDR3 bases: TGCGCCAGCAGCCAAGATATGGGGGTTGACTATGGCTACACCTTC. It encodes CASSQDMGVDYGYTF.

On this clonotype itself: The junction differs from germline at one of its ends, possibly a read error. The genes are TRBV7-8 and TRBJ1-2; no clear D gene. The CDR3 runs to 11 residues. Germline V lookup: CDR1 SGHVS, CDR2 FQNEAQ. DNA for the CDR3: TGTGTCAGCAGCTCCCCGGGGGGCTACACCTTC. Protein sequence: CVSSSPGGYTF. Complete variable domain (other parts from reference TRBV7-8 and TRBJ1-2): GAGVSQSPRYKVAKRGQDVALRCDPISGHVSLFWYQQALGQGPEFLTYFQNEAQLDKSGLPSDRFFAERPEGSVSTLKIQRTQQEDSAVYLCVSSSPGGYTFGSGTRLTVV.